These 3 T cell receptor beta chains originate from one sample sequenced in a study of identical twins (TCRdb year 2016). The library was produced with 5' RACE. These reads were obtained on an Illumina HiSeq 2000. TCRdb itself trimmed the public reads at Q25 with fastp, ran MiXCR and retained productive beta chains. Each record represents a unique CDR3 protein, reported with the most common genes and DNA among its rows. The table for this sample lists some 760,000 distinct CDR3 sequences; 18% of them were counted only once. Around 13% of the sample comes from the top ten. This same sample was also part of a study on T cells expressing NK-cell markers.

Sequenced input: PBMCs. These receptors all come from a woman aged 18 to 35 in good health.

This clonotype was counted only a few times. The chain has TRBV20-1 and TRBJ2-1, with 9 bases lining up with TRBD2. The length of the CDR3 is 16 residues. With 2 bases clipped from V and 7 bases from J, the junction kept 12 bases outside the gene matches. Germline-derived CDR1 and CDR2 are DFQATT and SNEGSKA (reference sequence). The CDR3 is CSARPLIAGVSNEQFF. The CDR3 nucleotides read TGCAGTGCTAGACCCCTCATAGCGGGAGTGAGTAATGAGCAGTTCTTC.

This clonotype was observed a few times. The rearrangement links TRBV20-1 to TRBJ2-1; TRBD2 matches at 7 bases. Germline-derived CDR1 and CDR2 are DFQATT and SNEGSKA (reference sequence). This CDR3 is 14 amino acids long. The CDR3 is CSALEPSGYNEQFF. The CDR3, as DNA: TGCAGCGCCCTGGAGCCTAGCGGATACAATGAGCAGTTCTTC.

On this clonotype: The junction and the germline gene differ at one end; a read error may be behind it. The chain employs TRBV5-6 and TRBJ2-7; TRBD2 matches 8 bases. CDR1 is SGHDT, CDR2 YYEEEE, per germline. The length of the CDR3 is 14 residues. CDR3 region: CASSAGGSSYEPYF. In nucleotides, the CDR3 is TGTGCCAGCAGCGCGGGGGGCAGCTCCTACGAGCCGTACTTC. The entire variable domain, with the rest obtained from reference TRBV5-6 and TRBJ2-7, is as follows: DAGVTQSPTHLIKTRGQQVTLRCSPKSGHDTVSWYQQALGQGPQFIFQYYEEEERQRGNFPDRFSGHQFPNYSSELNVNALLLGDSALYLCASSAGGSSYEPYFGPGTRLTVT.